The 16 T cell receptor beta chains below were found in one sample sequenced in a study of T cell clusters in autoimmune cytopenias. TRB was amplified from roughly 250 ng of peripheral blood genomic DNA per sample. TRB was amplified by touch-down multiplex PCR, primer pools A and B combined. From the multiplex PCR reads, TCRdb lists one entry per CDR3 protein and no DNA. The table lists around 10,000 distinct CDR3 sequences. The same data also went into a second study, on T cell repertoires in aging, cancer and after chemotherapy.

Sequencing used peripheral blood. All receptors derive from a human donor in good health.

This chain uses TRBV6-5 with TRBJ1-1; absent DNA, TCRdb's TRBD1 call cannot be checked. Germline-derived CDR1 and CDR2 are MNHEY and SVGAGI. The CDR3 runs to 15 residues. CDR3 amino acids: CASRSLKTGDTEAFF.

The genes are TRBV27 and TRBJ1-5; absent DNA, TCRdb's TRBD1 call cannot be checked. Germline loops: CDR1 MNHEY, CDR2 SMNVEV (reference sequence). This CDR3 has 13 residues. CDR3 loop: CASSLDRGQHQHF.

The chain couples TRBV12-3 or TRBV12-4 to TRBJ1-1; the D call of TRBD1 rests on TCRdb alone, since no DNA is present to check it. The CDR3 covers 13 residues. The CDR3 here is CASSFGAGTEAFF.

The chain employs TRBV4-3 and TRBJ2-7; TCRdb's assignment of TRBD2 cannot be checked, as there is no DNA. Germline V gene sequence: CDR1 LGHNA, CDR2 YSLEER. The CDR3 has 15 amino acids. The CDR3 sequence: CASSRTSGGAYEQYF.

V is TRBV6-2 or TRBV6-3 and J is TRBJ2-1. The CDR3 consists of 12 residues. CDR1 and CDR2 (germline): MNHEY, SVGEGT. The CDR3 protein is CASSYVGNEQFF.

This clonotype is medium-sized by frequency. The chain joins TRBV7-9 to TRBJ2-7; TCRdb designates TRBD1, a call that cannot be tested without DNA. The CDR3 consists of 15 residues. In germline, CDR1 is SEHNR, CDR2 FQNEAQ (reference sequence). Here the CDR3 reads CARSLFRDGAYEQYF. Full variable domain (remainder filled in from reference TRBV7-9 and TRBJ2-7): DTGVSQNPRHKITKRGQNVTFRCDPISEHNRLYWYRQTLGQGPEFLTYFQNEAQLEKSRLLSDRFSAERPKGSFSTLEIQRTEQGDSAMYLCARSLFRDGAYEQYFGPGTRLTVT.

The V call is TRBV7-2, the J call TRBJ2-7; TCRdb designates TRBD2, a call that cannot be tested without DNA. The CDR3 is 14 residues long. Germline CDR1 and CDR2: SGHTA and FQGNSA. CDR3 amino acids: CARSLAGTFEEQYF.

The chain employs TRBV7-6 and TRBJ1-3. The CDR3 length is 14 residues. Germline V gives CDR1 SGHVS, CDR2 FNYEAQ. This chain's CDR3 is CASSLQDSGNTIYF.

This chain uses TRBV5-4 with TRBJ2-1; the TCRdb D gene call, TRBD1, has no DNA to confirm it. Per germline, CDR1 SGHNT and CDR2 YYREEE (reference sequence). This CDR3 region has 14 residues. The CDR3 region is CASSLKKRGDEQFF.

The CDR3: CASSIEQGPSYGYTF. The chain recombines TRBV6-4 with TRBJ1-2. This CDR3 is 15 amino acids long. From germline, CDR1 is MRHNA and CDR2 SNTAGT.

This chain links TRBV18 with TRBJ2-3. Germline CDR1 reads KGHSH; CDR2 reads LQKENI. The CDR3 covers 13 residues. CDR3 region: CASSLLSTDTQYF.

V is TRBV20-1 and J is TRBJ1-4; TCRdb gives TRBD1 as the D gene, but with no DNA this cannot be confirmed. This CDR3 contains 15 residues. Germline V gene data show CDR1 as DFQATT and CDR2 as SNEGSKA (reference sequence). The chain's CDR3 is CSARVRGGAGEKLFF.

The V call is TRBV5-4, the J call TRBJ2-1; as DNA is missing, the TRBD1 call by TCRdb cannot be tested. The CDR3 is 14 residues long. Per the germline V gene, CDR1 is SGHNT and CDR2 is YYREEE (reference sequence). The CDR3 here is CASSSPDRGNEQFF.

The genes are TRBV10-3 and TRBJ2-5; TCRdb reports TRBD2, a call that lacks DNA to check it against. Germline lookup yields CDR1 ENHRY and CDR2 SYGVKD. The CDR3 sequence is 14 residues long. CDR3 protein: CAISVTSGGETQYF.

According to its frequency, this clonotype is medium-sized. The V call is TRBV18, the J call TRBJ2-1; TCRdb proposes TRBD2, but this gene call is untestable without DNA. Per germline, CDR1 KGHSH and CDR2 LQKENI. This CDR3 is built from 14 residues. This chain's CDR3 is CASSGTRSYNEQFF.

The CDR3 here is CASSLGGGTSYEQYF. The chain couples TRBV5-5 to TRBJ2-7; TCRdb's D gene call, TRBD1, goes unchecked for lack of DNA. The CDR3 has 15 residues. Germline CDR1 reads SGHKS; CDR2 reads YYEKEE (reference sequence). Together with reference TRBV5-5 and TRBJ2-7, the CDR3 gives the full variable domain: DAGVTQSPTHLIKTRGQQVTLRCSPISGHKSVSWYQQVLGQGPQFIFQYYEKEERGRGNFPDRFSARQFPNYSSELNVNALLLGDSALYLCASSLGGGTSYEQYFGPGTRLTVT.